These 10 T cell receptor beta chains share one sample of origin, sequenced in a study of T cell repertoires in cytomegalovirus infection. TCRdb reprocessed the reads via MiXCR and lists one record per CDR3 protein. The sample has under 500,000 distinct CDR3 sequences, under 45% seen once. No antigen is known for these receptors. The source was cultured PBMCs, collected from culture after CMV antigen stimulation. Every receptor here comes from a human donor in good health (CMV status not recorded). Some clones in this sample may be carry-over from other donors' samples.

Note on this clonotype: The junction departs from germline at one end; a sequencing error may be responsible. The CDR3 DNA reads as TGTGCTAATGGTCCTGGGACAGGGTTCACTGAAGCTTTCTTT. Translated: CANGPGTGFTEAFF. The gene calls are TRBV12-5 and TRBJ1-1; 9 bases are shared with TRBD1. The CDR3 contains 14 residues. The germline gives CDR1 LGHNT, CDR2 FRNRAP. The variable domain in full, completed from reference TRBV12-5 and TRBJ1-1, reads DARVTQTPRHKVTEMGQEVTMRCQPILGHNTVFWYRQTMMQGLELLAYFRNRAPLDDSGMPKDRFSAEMPDATLATLKIQPSEPRDSAVYFCANGPGTGFTEAFFGQGTRLTVV.

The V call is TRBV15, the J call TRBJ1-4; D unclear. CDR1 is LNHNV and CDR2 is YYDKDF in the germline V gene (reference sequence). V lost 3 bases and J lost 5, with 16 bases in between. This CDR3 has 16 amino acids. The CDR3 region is CATSRVGRRENEKLFF. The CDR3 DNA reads TGTGCCACCAGCAGGGTTGGCCGACGGGAAAATGAAAAACTGTTTTTT.

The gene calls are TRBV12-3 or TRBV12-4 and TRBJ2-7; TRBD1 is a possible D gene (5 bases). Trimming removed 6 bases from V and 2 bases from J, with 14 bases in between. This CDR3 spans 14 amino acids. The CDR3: CASSLGARAYEQYF. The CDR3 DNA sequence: TGTGCCAGCAGCCTAGGCGCCAGGGCCTACGAGCAGTACTTC.

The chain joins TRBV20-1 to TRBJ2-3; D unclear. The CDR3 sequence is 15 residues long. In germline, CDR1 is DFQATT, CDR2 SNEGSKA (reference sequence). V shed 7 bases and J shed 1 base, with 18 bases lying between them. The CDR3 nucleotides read TGCAGTGTGTCGTCCGCCCCTATAGGCACAGATACGCAGTATTTT. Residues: CSVSSAPIGTDTQYF.

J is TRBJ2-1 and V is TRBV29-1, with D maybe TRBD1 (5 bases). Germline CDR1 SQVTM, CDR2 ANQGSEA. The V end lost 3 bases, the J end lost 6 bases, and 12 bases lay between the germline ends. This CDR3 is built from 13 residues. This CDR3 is CSVDGRAANEQFF. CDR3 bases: TGCAGCGTTGATGGCAGGGCGGCCAATGAGCAGTTCTTC.

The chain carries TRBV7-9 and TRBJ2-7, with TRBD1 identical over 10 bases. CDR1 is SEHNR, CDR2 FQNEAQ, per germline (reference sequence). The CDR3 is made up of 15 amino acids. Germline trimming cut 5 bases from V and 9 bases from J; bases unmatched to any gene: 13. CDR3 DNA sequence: TGTGCCAGCAGCCCAACGGGGGACAGGGGTCTTCGGCAGTACTTC. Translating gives CASSPTGDRGLRQYF.

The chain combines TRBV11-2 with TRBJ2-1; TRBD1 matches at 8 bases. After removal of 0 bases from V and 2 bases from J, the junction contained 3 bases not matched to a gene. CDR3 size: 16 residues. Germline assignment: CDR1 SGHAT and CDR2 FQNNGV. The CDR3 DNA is TGTGCCAGCAGCTTAGATAACAGGGGGGCCTACAATGAGCAGTTCTTC. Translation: CASSLDNRGAYNEQFF.

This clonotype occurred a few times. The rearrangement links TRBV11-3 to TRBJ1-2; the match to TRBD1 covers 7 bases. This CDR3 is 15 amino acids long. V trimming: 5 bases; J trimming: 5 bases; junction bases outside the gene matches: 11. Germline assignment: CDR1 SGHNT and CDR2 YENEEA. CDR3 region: CASSPGQTNGYGYTF. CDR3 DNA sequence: TGTGCCAGCAGCCCGGGACAGACTAACGGGTATGGCTACACCTTC.

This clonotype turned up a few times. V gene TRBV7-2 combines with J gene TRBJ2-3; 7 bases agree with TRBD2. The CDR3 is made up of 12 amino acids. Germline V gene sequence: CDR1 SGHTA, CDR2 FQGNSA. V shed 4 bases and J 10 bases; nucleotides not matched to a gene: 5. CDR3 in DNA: TGTGCCAGCAGCTCACGGGGGAGGGCGCAGTATTTT. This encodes CASSSRGRAQYF.

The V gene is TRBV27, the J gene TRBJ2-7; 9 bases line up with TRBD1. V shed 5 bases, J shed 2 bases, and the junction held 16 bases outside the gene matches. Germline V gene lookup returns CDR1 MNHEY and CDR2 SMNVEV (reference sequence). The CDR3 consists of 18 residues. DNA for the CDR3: TGTGCCAGCAGTGACTGGCAGCCCACGGACAGGGGAGCCTACGAGCAGTACTTC. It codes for CASSDWQPTDRGAYEQYF.